This is a list of T cell receptor beta chains from one sample in a study of beta chain features in type 1 diabetes. This table comes from immunoSEQ multiplex PCR, and its TCRdb copy is limited to in-frame clones, with some not included. The repertoire consists of about 240,000 clones, with about 14% occurring once and the leading ten covering approximately 0.018%. Sequenced material: naive CD4+ T cells from blood. The receptors stem from a young man with type 1 diabetes. The CDR3 runs from the conserved cysteine through the conserved F or W. D genes are given only for firm matches. Size tells how often a clone was seen (once, few, many) or the class of an expanded clone, and some rows leave it out.

D: -; V: TRBV5-1; size: -; J: TRBJ2-2; CDR3: CASSLPVNTGELFF; DNA: TGCGCCAGCAGCTTGCCCGTGAACACCGGGGAGCTGTTTTTT
D: TRBD1; V: TRBV25-1; size: few; J: TRBJ2-4; CDR3: CASSERRTGDGIQYF; DNA: TGTGCCAGCAGTGAGAGACGGACAGGGGATGGCATTCAGTACTTC
D: -; V: TRBV6-9; size: -; J: TRBJ1-2; CDR3: CAGHTYGYTF; DNA: TGTGCCGGCCATACATACGGCTACACCTTC
D: -; V: TRBV7-9; size: -; J: TRBJ2-1; CDR3: CASSLIANDEQFF; DNA: TGTGCCAGCAGCTTGATAGCAAACGATGAGCAGTTCTTC
D: TRBD1; V: TRBV29-1; size: -; J: TRBJ2-3; CDR3: CSVEGQGSDTQYF; DNA: TGCAGCGTTGAGGGACAGGGTTCCGATACGCAGTATTTT
D: -; V: TRBV6-6; size: few; J: TRBJ1-4; CDR3: CASSSGGSDEKLFF; DNA: TGTGCCAGCAGTTCCGGGGGATCGGATGAAAAACTGTTTTTT
D: TRBD1; V: TRBV4-1; size: few; J: TRBJ2-7; CDR3: CASSQVVRTGGDEQYF; DNA: TGCGCCAGCAGCCAAGTGGTTAGGACAGGGGGCGACGAGCAGTACTTC
D: -; V: TRBV19; size: -; J: TRBJ1-5; CDR3: CASSKTGDNQPQHF; DNA: TGTGCCAGTAGTAAAACAGGTGACAATCAGCCCCAGCATTTT
D: -; V: TRBV29-1; size: -; J: TRBJ1-1; CDR3: CSAEWGQGTEAFF; DNA: TGCAGCGCTGAATGGGGGCAGGGGACTGAAGCTTTCTTT
D: -; V: TRBV5-4; size: few; J: TRBJ2-2; CDR3: CASSLGHGGGTTGELFF; DNA: TGTGCCAGCAGCTTGGGTCACGGTGGAGGTACCACCGGGGAGCTGTTTTTT
D: -; V: TRBV5-6; size: few; J: TRBJ1-1; CDR3: CASSLERQRGEAFF; DNA: TGTGCCAGCAGCTTGGAACGACAGCGGGGGGAAGCTTTCTTT
D: -; V: TRBV2; size: -; J: TRBJ2-7; CDR3: CASSRGSEQYF; DNA: TGTGCCAGCTCGAGAGGGAGCGAGCAGTACTTC
D: -; V: TRBV15; size: few; J: TRBJ2-7; CDR3: CATSRQDYEQYF; DNA: TGTGCCACCAGCAGACAGGACTACGAGCAGTACTTC
D: TRBD1; V: TRBV19; size: -; J: TRBJ1-1; CDR3: CASSTGTGTPDTEAFF; DNA: TGTGCCAGTAGTACAGGGACAGGGACACCCGACACTGAAGCTTTCTTT
D: -; V: TRBV30; size: many; J: TRBJ2-1; CDR3: CAWSPQGYNEQFF; DNA: TGTGCCTGGAGTCCTCAGGGCTACAATGAGCAGTTCTTC
D: -; V: TRBV28; size: -; J: TRBJ2-7; CDR3: CASSSAGRLEQYF; DNA: TGTGCCAGCAGTTCCGCGGGGAGGCTCGAGCAGTACTTC
D: -; V: TRBV15; size: -; J: TRBJ1-1; CDR3: CATRRDTVNTEAFF; DNA: TGTGCCACCAGACGGGACACTGTGAACACTGAAGCTTTCTTT
D: TRBD2; V: TRBV5-4; size: once; J: TRBJ2-2; CDR3: CASSSGASGNTGELFF; DNA: TGTGCCAGCAGCTCTGGGGCTAGCGGGAACACCGGGGAGCTGTTTTTT
D: -; V: TRBV2; size: -; J: TRBJ2-4; CDR3: CASNRVVAKNIQYF; DNA: TGTGCCAGCAACAGGGTTGTCGCCAAAAACATTCAGTACTTC
D: -; V: TRBV6-1; size: -; J: TRBJ2-7; CDR3: CASKRQGQGDYEQYF; DNA: TGTGCCAGTAAGCGCCAGGGACAAGGGGACTACGAGCAGTACTTC
D: TRBD1; V: TRBV2; size: -; J: TRBJ2-7; CDR3: CASKGAGYEQYF; DNA: TGTGCCAGCAAGGGGGCCGGCTACGAGCAGTACTTC